Listed here are 8 T cell receptor beta chains from one sample, sequenced in a study of blood T cells in healthy people across ages. PCR was performed a second time for roughly 7 to 12 cycles using a sample-barcoded 5' primer and a J-beta primer mix. Using its own MiXCR run on the 5' RACE reads, TCRdb lists one record per CDR3 protein. Of 790,000 or so distinct CDR3 sequences in the sample, about 47% were seen once. Sequences were obtained from blood. The receptors shown here come from an elderly man in good health.

The V and J genes are TRBV15 and TRBJ2-1; 11 bases align to TRBD2. The germline CDR1 and CDR2 sequences are LNHNV and YYDKDF (reference sequence). After removal of 8 bases from V and 10 bases from J, the junction contained 10 bases not matched to a gene. This CDR3 contains 14 residues. The CDR3 region is CATQELAGDDEQFF. In DNA, the CDR3 is TGTGCCACCCAAGAACTAGCGGGAGACGACGAGCAGTTCTTC. Supplemented by reference TRBV15 and TRBJ2-1, the full variable domain reads DAMVIQNPRYQVTQFGKPVTLSCSQTLNHNVMYWYQQKSSQAPKLLFHYYDKDFNNEADTPDNFQSRRPNTSFCFLDIRSPGLGDTAMYLCATQELAGDDEQFFGPGTRLTVL.

Worth noting for this clonotype: One end of the junction is discordant with germline, which a read error may explain. CDR3 sequence reads: CATSDFGRRGGLDNERYF. CDR3 in DNA: TGTGCCACCAGTGATTTTGGGAGAAGGGGGGGTTTGGACAATGAGCGGTACTTC. This chain uses TRBV24-1 with TRBJ2-7; tentatively, D is TRBD2 (7 bases). The CDR3 contains 18 residues. CDR1 KGHDR and CDR2 SFDVKD come from the germline V gene.

On this clonotype itself: Possible read error: a much larger clone is one base away. This chain links TRBV4-3 with TRBJ2-5, with D perhaps TRBD1 (5 bases). Germline V CDR1 and CDR2: LGHNA, YSLEER. V gave up 0 bases and J gave up 11 bases, with 19 bases separating them. The CDR3 sequence is 15 residues long. DNA of the CDR3: TGCGCCAGCAGCCAAGATCCGGACACACACAATGAGCAGTACTTC. Protein: CASSQDPDTHNEQYF.

V and J are TRBV20-1 and TRBJ1-1; D not certain. This CDR3 contains 13 residues. CDR1 is DFQATT, CDR2 SNEGSKA, per germline (reference sequence). Trimming took off 0 bases at V and 8 bases at J, with 13 bases between the two ends. The CDR3 bases are TGCAGTGCTAGAGATAGGCAAAGAGGAGAAGCTTTCTTT. It specifies CSARDRQRGEAFF.

This chain links TRBV12-3 or TRBV12-4 with TRBJ1-3, with D tentatively TRBD1 (5 bases). V was pared by 2 bases and J by 2 bases, with 10 bases between. CDR3 length: 15 residues. The DNA for the CDR3 is TGTGCCAGCAGTTTATCGGGGGTCGCTGGAAACACCATATATTTT. This translates into CASSLSGVAGNTIYF.

The chain recombines TRBV5-1 with TRBJ1-5; TRBD1 matches 7 bases. After removal of 3 bases from V and 1 base from J, the junction contained 7 bases not matched to a gene. The CDR3 extends over 16 amino acids. Germline V CDR1 and CDR2: SGHRS, YFSETQ. The CDR3 spells CASSWGDSRSNQPQHF. The CDR3 DNA follows: TGCGCCAGCAGCTGGGGGGACAGTCGGAGCAATCAGCCCCAGCATTTT.

In its sample, this clonotype was seen many times. The rearrangement links TRBV29-1 to TRBJ2-7; 7 nucleotides line up with TRBD1. Germline V lookup: CDR1 SQVTM, CDR2 ANQGSEA. The CDR3 extends over 13 amino acids. V lost 7 bases to trimming and J lost 3 bases; unmatched junction nucleotides: 9. The CDR3, as DNA: TGCAGCGCCACCGGGACAGCAGTCTACGAGCAGTACTTC. Translated, it gives CSATGTAVYEQYF.

This clonotype has only a few counts. The rearrangement uses TRBV20-1 and TRBJ1-1; D may be TRBD1 (5 bases). This CDR3 is built from 13 residues. Trimming shortened V by 5 bases and J by 11 bases, and 21 bases separated the two germline ends. Germline V CDR1 and CDR2: DFQATT, SNEGSKA (reference sequence). The CDR3 DNA is TGCAGTGCTCTACGGTCCCAGGGCGTTGGGGCTTTCTTT. Translating it yields CSALRSQGVGAFF.